This T cell receptor (beta chain) was recorded in a study of Graves' ophthalmopathy and Graves' hyperthyroidism (dated by TCRdb to 2016 to 2019). Regarding the complete study: Peripheral blood samples were taken at the time of initial diagnosis, before any treatment was given. The study used signatures of the TCR beta repertoire to tell Graves' ophthalmopathy apart from Graves' hyperthyroidism and to predict which patients would progress to ophthalmopathy. In total, some 130 blood samples were TCR-sequenced: roughly 45 ophthalmopathy, 75 hyperthyroidism and about 17 hyperthyroidism-to-ophthalmopathy patients. To explore V-J signatures distinguishing ophthalmopathy from hyperthyroidism, a discovery set of 100 or so patients (fewer than 45 ophthalmopathy, 57 stable hyperthyroidism) was enrolled. An independent validation cohort was composed of some 19 hyperthyroidism patients and approximately 15 patients who later progressed from hyperthyroidism to ophthalmopathy. In several hyperthyroidism patients, the T-cell repertoire of thyroid tissue was compared with the T-cell repertoire of blood. After sampling, hyperthyroidism patients received methimazole starting at 30 mg daily, and ophthalmopathy patients received high-dose intravenous methylprednisolone. The roughly 100 discovery patients were divided at random into training and test sets in a 7:3 ratio. The research as a whole found: Among expanded thyroid clonotypes with frequency above 0.001, most also showed up in blood, which suggests that blood repertoires may reflect the thyroid immune response. No statistical method was used to set the sample size in advance, and the investigators knew which group each participant was assigned to. The 13-signature model separated ophthalmopathy from stable hyperthyroidism with roughly 88% sensitivity and approximately 83% specificity in cross-validation, and 80%/75% in the test set. In validation, the model predicted ophthalmopathy progression with more than 55% sensitivity and roughly 72% specificity; some 13 predicted patients were CT-confirmed with GO in a median of approximately 6.2 months.

Ophthalmopathy patients had moderately to severely active disease, Clinical Activity Score of at least 3, NOSPECS grade of at least 4, and disease duration under 3 months. Patients were excluded if they had other autoimmune diseases, uncontrolled infections, pregnancy or lactation. Clinical symptoms, serum thyroxine, TRAb, thyroid ultrasound and orbital computed tomography were used for diagnosis. PBMCs were isolated from 8 to 10 ml of fresh peripheral blood by Ficoll-Paque density gradient centrifugation. Total RNA was extracted using Trizol reagent, and RNA quality was checked on an Agilent 2100 Bioanalyzer. For repertoire sequencing, the TCR beta CDR3 regions were amplified from RNA transcripts. HTBI primers and the Qiagen OneStep RT-PCR kit were used in a first-round RT-PCR, which was followed by a second-round multiplex PCR, size selection and purification. Sequencing of the libraries was carried out on an Illumina HiSeq2000 in paired-end mode with 100 bp reads. The authors processed their data as follows. SOAPnuke was used to process the reads, removing any read that contained adapters or uncalled bases, had a mean Phred below 15, or lacked an exact match to the constant primer or identifier. COPE v1.2.5 was used to merge high-quality paired reads. Each unique nucleotide sequence was defined as a clonotype, and clonotypes were aligned to IMGT TRB V, D and J references with MiTCR v1.1. The analysis was limited to V-J combinations with a frequency above 0.0001, which together covered 98% to 99.2% of repertoires. A TCR clonal expansion and chaos score per V-J combination was defined as the ratio of F50 clonal expansion to chaos observed in the TCRdist matrix. Welch's t-statistics and random forest were used to reduce the features to about 12 V-J combinations, which were then used as input to a naive Bayes classifier. The Morisita-Horn index was used to measure how similar the thyroid and blood repertoires were. Using fastp trimming at Q25 and MiXCR clonotype assembly, TCRdb reanalyzed the public sequencing data and kept in-frame beta chains. Identical CDR3 protein sequences are pooled into one entry, listed with their most common genes and DNA. None of the V and J calls come from the authors' own analysis; TCRdb made them. This sample comprises around 170,000 distinct CDR3 sequences, roughly 37% of them detected only once. The ten largest clones represent about 5.8% of the sample.

On this clonotype itself: Its binding antigen is unknown. The sample holds no much larger clone one base away, and base qualities are not on file.

The specimen was peripheral blood. This receptor was obtained from a woman aged 40 to 55 with Graves' ophthalmopathy. Donor details come from another sample of the same person, matched by shared clones.

The CDR3 region reads CASSDQVRTGETQYF. The DNA is TGTGCCAGCAGTGATCAAGTCCGGACTGGAGAGACCCAGTACTTC. The rearranged chain carries TRBV7-2 and TRBJ2-5; a tentative D match to TRBD2 spans 5 bases. V lost 6 bases and J lost 4 bases; the stretch between them is 18 bases long. From cysteine to phenylalanine, the CDR3 is 15 amino acids long. Only the CDR3 DNA is retained, 45 bases long and in frame from the first base. Per the germline V gene, SGHTA is the CDR1 and FQGNSA is the CDR2. Here the CDR3 is joined to the reference TRBV7-2 and TRBJ2-5 genes, and the full variable domain is: GAGVSQSPSNKVTEKGKDVELRCDPISGHTALYWYRQSLGQGLEFLIYFQGNSAPDKSGLPSDRFSAERTGGSVSTLTIQRTQQEDSAVYLCASSDQVRTGETQYFGPGTRLLVL.